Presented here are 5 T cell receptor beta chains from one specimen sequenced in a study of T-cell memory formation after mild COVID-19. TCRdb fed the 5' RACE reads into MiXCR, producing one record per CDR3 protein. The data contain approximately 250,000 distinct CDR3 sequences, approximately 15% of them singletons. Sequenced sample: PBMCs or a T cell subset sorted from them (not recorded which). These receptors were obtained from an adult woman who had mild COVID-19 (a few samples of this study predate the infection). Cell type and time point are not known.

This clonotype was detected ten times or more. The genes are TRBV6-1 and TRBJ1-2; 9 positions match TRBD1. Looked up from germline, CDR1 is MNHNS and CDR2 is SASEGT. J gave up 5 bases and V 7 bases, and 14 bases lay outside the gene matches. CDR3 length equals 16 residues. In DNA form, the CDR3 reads TGTGCCAGCACGTCCGGGACAGGGATTCCCGTTTATGGCTACACCTTC. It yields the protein CASTSGTGIPVYGYTF.

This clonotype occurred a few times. CDR3 coding DNA: TGTGCCAGCAGTTTAGCTGGGCGCTACGAGCAGTACTTC. Translated: CASSLAGRYEQYF. This rearrangement joins TRBV12-3 or TRBV12-4 to TRBJ2-7, with D unclear. The CDR3 covers 13 residues. The V end was cut by 0 bases, the J end by 3 bases, with 6 bases between.

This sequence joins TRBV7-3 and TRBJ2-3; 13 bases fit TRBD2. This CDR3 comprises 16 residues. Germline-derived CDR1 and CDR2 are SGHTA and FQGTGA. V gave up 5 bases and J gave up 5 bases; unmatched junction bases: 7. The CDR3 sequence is CASSPTSGGAVDTQYF. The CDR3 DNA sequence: TGTGCCAGCAGCCCCACTAGCGGGGGGGCCGTAGATACGCAGTATTTT.

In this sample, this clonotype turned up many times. The CDR3 spells CASSLSGPNTEAFF. CDR3 DNA: TGTGCCAGCAGCTTATCAGGGCCGAACACTGAAGCTTTCTTT. The V call is TRBV7-9, the J call TRBJ1-1; tentatively, D is TRBD1 (5 bases). The CDR3 is 14 amino acids. Deletions cut 2 bases from V and 1 base from J, with 8 bases between. The germline CDR1 and CDR2 sequences are SEHNR and FQNEAQ (reference sequence).

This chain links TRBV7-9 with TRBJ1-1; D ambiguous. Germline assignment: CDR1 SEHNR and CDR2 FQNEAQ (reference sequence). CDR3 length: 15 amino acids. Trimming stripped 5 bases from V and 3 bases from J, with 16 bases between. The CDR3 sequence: CASSQGGSLDTEAFF. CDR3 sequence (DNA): TGTGCCAGCAGCCAAGGCGGGAGTTTGGACACTGAAGCTTTCTTT.